This T cell receptor beta chain was recorded in a study of early T cells in non-severe SARS-CoV-2 infection. Each cDNA molecule carried a unique molecular identifier. TCRdb itself ran the 5' RACE reads through MiXCR, one entry per CDR3 protein. Of 95,000 to 110,000 distinct CDR3 sequences in the sample, approximately 12% were seen once. Trimming at V came to 7 bases and at J to 7 bases, leaving 7 bases not matched to a gene. The CDR3 has 14 amino acids. Germline V lookup: CDR1 MDHEN, CDR2 SYDVKM. The TCR sequence derives from an adult who was a healthcare worker with PCR-confirmed SARS-CoV-2 infection or an uninfected control (not recorded which). This rearrangement joins TRBV28 to TRBJ1-5; 10 nucleotides match TRBD1. What was sequenced was whole blood. The DNA of the CDR3 is TGTGCCAGCATATTAGGACAGGGGGACCAGCCCCAGCATTTT. Its protein is CASILGQGDQPQHF.